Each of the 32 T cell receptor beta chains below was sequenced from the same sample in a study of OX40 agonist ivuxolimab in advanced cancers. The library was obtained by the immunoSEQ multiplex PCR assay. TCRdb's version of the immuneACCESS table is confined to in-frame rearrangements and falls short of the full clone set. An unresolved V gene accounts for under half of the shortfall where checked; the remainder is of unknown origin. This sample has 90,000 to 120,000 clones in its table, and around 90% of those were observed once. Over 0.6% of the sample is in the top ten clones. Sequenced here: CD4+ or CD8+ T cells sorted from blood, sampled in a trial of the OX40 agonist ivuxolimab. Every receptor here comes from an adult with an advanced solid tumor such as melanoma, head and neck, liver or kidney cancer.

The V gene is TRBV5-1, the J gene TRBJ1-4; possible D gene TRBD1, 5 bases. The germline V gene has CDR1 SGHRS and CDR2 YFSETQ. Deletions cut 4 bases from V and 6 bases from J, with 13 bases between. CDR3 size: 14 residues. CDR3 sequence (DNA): TGCGCCAGCAGCGTGGGACGGGTTGATGAAAAACTGTTTTTT. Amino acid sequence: CASSVGRVDEKLFF. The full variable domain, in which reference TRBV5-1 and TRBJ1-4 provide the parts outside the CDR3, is KAGVTQTPRYLIKTRGQQVTLSCSPISGHRSVSWYQQTPGQGLQFLFEYFSETQRNKGNFPGRFSGRQFSNSRSEMNVSTLELGDSALYLCASSVGRVDEKLFFGSGTQLSVL.

The CDR3 bases are TGTGCCAGCAGCGCAGCGGGGACTAGCACAGATACGCAGTATTTT. It yields the protein CASSAAGTSTDTQYF. The rearrangement links TRBV11-2 to TRBJ2-3; 7 positions agree with TRBD2. V lost 5 bases and J lost 0; bases outside the gene matches: 5. CDR3 length: 15 amino acids. CDR1 is SGHAT, CDR2 FQNNGV, per germline.

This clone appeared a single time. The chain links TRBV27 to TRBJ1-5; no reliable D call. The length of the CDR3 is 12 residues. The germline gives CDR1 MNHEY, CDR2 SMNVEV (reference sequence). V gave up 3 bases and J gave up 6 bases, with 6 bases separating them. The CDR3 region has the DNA TGTGCCAGCAGTTTTTGGGGTCAGCCCCAGCATTTT. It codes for CASSFWGQPQHF.

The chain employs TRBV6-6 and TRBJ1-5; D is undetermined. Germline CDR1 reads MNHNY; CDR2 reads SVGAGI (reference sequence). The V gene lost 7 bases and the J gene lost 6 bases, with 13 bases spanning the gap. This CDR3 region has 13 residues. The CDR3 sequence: CASNGEGFQPQHF. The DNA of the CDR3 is TGTGCCAGCAACGGAGAAGGCTTTCAGCCCCAGCATTTT.

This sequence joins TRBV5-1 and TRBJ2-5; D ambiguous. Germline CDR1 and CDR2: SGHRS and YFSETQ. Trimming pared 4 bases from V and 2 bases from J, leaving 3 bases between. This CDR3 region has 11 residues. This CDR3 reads CASSEQETQYF. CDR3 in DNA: TGCGCCAGCAGCGAACAAGAGACCCAGTACTTC.

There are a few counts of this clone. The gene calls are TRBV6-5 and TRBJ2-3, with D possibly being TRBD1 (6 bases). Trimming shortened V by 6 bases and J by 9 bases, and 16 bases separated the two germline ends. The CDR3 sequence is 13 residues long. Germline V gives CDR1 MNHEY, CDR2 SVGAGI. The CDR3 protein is CASSQNRVGTQYF. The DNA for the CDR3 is TGTGCCAGCAGCCAGAACAGGGTAGGGACGCAGTATTTT.

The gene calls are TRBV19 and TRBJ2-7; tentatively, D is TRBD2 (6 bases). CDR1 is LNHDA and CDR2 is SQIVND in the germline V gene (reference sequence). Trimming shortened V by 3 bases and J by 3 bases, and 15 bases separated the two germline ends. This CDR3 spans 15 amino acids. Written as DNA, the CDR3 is TGTGCCAGTAGTATTCTTGGGACTCGAAACTACGAGCAGTACTTC. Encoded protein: CASSILGTRNYEQYF.

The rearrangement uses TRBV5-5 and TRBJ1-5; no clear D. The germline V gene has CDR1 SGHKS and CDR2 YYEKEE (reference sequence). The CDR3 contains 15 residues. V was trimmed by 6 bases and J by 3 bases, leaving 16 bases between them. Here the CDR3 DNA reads TGTGCCAGCACCCTGGCGGGGAACTCCAATCAGCCCCAGCATTTT. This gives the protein CASTLAGNSNQPQHF.

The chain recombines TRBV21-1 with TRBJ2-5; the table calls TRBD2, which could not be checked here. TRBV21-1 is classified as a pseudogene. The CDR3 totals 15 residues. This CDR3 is CASSPRDLYQETQYF. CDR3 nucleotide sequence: TGTGCCAGCAGCCCGAGGGATTTATACCAAGAGACCCAGTACTTC.

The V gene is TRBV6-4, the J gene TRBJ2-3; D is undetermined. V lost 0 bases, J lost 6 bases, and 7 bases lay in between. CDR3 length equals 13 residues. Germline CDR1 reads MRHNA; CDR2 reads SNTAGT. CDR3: CASSDSLRDTQYF. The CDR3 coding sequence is TGTGCCAGCAGTGACTCTTTGAGGGATACGCAGTATTTT.

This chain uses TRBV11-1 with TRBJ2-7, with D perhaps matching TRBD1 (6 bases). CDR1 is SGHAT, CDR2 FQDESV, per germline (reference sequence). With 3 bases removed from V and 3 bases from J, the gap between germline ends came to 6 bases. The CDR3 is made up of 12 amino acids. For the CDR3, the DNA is TGTGCCAGCAGCTTCAGGGGCTACGAGCAGTACTTC. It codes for CASSFRGYEQYF.

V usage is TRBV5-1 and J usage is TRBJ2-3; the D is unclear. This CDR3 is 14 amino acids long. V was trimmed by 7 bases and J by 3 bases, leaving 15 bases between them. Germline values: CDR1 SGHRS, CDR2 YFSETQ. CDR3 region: CASGTLERTDTQYF. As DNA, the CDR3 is TGCGCCAGCGGTACTTTGGAGCGTACAGATACGCAGTATTTT.

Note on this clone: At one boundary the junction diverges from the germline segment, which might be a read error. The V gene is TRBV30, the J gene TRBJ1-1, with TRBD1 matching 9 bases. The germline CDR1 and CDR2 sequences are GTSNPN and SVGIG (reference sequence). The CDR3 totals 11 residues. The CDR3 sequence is CSGQGFTEAFF. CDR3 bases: TGCTCCGGACAGGGGTTCACTGAAGCTTTCTTT. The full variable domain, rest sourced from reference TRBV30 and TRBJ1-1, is SQTIHQWPATLVQPVGSPLSLECTVEGTSNPNLYWYRQAAGRGLQLLFYSVGIGQISSEVPQNLSASRPQDRQFILSSKKLLLSDSGFYLCSGQGFTEAFFGQGTRLTVV.

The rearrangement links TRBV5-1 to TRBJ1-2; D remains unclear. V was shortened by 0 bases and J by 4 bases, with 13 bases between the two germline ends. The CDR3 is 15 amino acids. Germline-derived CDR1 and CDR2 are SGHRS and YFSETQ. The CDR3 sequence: CASSLDGQAGYGYTF. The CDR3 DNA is TGCGCCAGCAGCTTGGATGGCCAGGCAGGCTATGGCTACACCTTC.

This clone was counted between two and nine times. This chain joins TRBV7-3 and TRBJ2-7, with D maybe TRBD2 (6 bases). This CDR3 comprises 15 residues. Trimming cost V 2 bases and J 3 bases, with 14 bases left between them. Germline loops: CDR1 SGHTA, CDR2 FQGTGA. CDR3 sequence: CASSLWAGRDYEQYF. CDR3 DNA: TGTGCCAGCAGCTTATGGGCGGGACGGGACTACGAGCAGTACTTC.

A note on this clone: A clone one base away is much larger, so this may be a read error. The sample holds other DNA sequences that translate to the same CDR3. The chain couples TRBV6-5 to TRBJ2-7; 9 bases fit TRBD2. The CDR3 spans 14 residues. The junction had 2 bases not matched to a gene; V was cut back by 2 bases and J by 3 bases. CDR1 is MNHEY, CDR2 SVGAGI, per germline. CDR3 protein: CASSYRREGYEQYF. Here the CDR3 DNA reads TGTGCCAGCAGTTACAGGCGGGAGGGCTACGAGCAGTACTTC.

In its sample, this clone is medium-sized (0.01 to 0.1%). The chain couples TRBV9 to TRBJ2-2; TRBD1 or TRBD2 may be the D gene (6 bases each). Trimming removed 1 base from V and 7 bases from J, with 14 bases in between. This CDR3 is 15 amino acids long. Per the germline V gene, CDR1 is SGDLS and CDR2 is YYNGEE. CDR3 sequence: CASSVRWGADGELFF. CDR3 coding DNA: TGTGCCAGCAGCGTAAGGTGGGGGGCCGACGGGGAGCTGTTTTTT. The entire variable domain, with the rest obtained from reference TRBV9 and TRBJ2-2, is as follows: DSGVTQTPKHLITATGQRVTLRCSPRSGDLSVYWYQQSLDQGLQFLIQYYNGEERAKGNILERFSAQQFPDLHSELNLSSLELGDSALYFCASSVRWGADGELFFGEGSRLTVL.

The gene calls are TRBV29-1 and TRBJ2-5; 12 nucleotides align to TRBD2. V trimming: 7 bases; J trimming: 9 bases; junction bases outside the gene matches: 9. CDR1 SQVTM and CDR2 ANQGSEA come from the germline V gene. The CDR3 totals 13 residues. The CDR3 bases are TGCAGCGCCCGACTAGCGGGAGATGGGGCCCAGTACTTC. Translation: CSARLAGDGAQYF.

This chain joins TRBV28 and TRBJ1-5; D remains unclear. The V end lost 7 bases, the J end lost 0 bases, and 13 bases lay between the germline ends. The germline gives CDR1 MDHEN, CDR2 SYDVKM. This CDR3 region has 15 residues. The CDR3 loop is CASTVSLGSNQPQHF. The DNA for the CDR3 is TGTGCCAGCACCGTCTCCTTAGGTAGCAATCAGCCCCAGCATTTT. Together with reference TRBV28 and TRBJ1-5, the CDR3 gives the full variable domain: DVKVTQSSRYLVKRTGEKVFLECVQDMDHENMFWYRQDPGLGLRLIYFSYDVKMKEKGDIPEGYSVSREKKERFSLILESASTNQTSMYLCASTVSLGSNQPQHFGDGTRLSIL.

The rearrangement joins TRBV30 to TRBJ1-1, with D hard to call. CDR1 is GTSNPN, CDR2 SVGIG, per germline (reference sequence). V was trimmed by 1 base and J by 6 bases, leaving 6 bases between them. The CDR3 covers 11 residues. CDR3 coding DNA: TGTGCCTGGAGTGGTGGCCCTGAAGCTTTCTTT. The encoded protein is CAWSGGPEAFF.

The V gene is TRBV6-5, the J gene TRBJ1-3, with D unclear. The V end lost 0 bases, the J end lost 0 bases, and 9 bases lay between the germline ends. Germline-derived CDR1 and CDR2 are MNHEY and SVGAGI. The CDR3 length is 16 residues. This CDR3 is CASSYSNPNSGNTIYF. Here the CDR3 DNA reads TGTGCCAGCAGTTACTCGAACCCGAACTCTGGAAACACCATATATTTT.

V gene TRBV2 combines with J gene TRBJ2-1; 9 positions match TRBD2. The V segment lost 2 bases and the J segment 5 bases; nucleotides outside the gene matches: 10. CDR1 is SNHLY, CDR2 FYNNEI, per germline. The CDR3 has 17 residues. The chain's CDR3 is CASSESSALAGNNEQFF. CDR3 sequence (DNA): TGTGCCAGCAGTGAAAGCTCGGCCCTAGCGGGAAACAATGAGCAGTTCTTC.

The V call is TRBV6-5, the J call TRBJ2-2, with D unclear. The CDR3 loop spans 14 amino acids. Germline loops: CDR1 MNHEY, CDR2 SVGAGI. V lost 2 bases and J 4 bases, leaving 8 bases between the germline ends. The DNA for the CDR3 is TGTGCCAGCAGTTACAGAAGGGCCACCGGGGAGCTGTTTTTT. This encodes CASSYRRATGELFF.

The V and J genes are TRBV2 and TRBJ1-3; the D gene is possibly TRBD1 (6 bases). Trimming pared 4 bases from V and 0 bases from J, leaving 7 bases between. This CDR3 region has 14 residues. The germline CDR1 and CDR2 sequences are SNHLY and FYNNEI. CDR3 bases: TGTGCCAGCAGTGGGACAGCCTCTGGAAACACCATATATTTT. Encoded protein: CASSGTASGNTIYF.

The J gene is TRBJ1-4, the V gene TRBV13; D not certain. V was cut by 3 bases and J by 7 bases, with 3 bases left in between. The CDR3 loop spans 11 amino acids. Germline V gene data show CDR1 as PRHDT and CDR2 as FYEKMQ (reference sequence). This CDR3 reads CASSLGEKLFF. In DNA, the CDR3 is TGTGCCAGCAGCTTGGGTGAAAAACTGTTTTTT.

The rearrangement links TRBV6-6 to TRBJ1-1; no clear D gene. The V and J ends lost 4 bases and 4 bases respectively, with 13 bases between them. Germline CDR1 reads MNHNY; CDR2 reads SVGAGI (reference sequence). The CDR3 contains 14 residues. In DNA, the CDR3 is TGTGCCAGCAGTTCCAACAAGAGGAGCACTGAAGCTTTCTTT. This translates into CASSSNKRSTEAFF.

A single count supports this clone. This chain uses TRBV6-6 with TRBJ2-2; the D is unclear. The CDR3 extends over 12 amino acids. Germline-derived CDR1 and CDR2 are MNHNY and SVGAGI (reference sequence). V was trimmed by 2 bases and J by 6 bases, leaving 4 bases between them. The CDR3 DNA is TGTGCCAGCAGTTACATAGCCGGGGAGCTGTTTTTT. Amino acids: CASSYIAGELFF.

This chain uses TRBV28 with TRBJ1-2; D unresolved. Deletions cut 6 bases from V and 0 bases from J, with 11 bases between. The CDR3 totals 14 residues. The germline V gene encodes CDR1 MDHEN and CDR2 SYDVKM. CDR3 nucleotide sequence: TGTGCCAGCAGCATTCCCCAGGCTAACTATGGCTACACCTTC. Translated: CASSIPQANYGYTF.

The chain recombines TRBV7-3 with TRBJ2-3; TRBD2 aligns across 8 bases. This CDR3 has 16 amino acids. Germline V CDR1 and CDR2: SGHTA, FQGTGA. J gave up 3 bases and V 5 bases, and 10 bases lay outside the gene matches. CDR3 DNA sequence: TGTGCCAGCAGCCCGCGGGTTAGCGGGGAAACAGATACGCAGTATTTT. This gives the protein CASSPRVSGETDTQYF.

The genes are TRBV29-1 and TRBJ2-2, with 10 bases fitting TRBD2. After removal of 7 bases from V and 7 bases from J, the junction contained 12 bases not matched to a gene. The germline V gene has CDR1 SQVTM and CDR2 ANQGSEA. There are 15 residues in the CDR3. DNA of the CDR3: TGCAGCGCCGGACTAGCGGACTCTCCTGTCGGGGAGCTGTTTTTT. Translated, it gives CSAGLADSPVGELFF.

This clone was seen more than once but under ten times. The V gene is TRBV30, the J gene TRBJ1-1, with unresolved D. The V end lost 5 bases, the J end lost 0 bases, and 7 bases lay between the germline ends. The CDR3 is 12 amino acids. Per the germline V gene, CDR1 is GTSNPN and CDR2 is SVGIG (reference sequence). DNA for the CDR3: TGTGCCTGGGGTCAGATGAACACTGAAGCTTTCTTT. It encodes CAWGQMNTEAFF. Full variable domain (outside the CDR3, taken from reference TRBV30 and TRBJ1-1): SQTIHQWPATLVQPVGSPLSLECTVEGTSNPNLYWYRQAAGRGLQLLFYSVGIGQISSEVPQNLSASRPQDRQFILSSKKLLLSDSGFYLCAWGQMNTEAFFGQGTRLTVV.

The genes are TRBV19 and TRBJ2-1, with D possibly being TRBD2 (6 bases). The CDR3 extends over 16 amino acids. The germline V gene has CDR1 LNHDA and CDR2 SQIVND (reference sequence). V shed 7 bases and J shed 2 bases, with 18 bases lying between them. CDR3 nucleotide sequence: TGTGCCAGTATAGGCGGGGAGGCCGGCGCCTACAATGAGCAGTTCTTC. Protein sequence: CASIGGEAGAYNEQFF. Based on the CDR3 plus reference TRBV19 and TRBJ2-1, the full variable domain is DGGITQSPKYLFRKEGQNVTLSCEQNLNHDAMYWYRQDPGQGLRLIYYSQIVNDFQKGDIAEGYSVSREKKESFPLTVTSAQKNPTAFYLCASIGGEAGAYNEQFFGPGTRLTVL.